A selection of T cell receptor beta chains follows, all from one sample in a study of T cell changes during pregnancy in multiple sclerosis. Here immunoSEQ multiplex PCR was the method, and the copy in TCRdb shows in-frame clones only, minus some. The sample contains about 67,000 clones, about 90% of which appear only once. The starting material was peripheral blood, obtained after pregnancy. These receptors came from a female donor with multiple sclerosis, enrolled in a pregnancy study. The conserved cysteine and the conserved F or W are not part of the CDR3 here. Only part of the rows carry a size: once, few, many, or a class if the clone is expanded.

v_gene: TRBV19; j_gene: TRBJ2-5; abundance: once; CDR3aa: ASRPELGLEETQY
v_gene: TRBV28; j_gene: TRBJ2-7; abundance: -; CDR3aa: ASSGTGLYEQY
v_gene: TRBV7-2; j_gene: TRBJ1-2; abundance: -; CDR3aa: ASSLRTATNYGYT
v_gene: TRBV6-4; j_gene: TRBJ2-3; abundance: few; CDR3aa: ASSDGTSGTDTQY
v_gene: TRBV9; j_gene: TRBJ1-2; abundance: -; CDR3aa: ASSVGQGKNYGYT
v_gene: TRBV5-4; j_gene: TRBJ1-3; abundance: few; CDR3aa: ASSRDRPGSGNTIY
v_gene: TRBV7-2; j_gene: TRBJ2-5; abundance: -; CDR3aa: ASSFPPGLAGKQETQY
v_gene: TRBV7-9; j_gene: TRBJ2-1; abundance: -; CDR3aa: ASSLARLAGSYNEQF
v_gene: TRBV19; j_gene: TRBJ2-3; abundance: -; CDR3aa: ASSHTDTQY
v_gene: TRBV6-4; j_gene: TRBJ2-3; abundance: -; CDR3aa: ASSEGGETDTQY